This is a list of T cell receptor beta chains from one sample in a study of CD8 T cells in ankylosing spondylitis. TCRdb recomputed calls from the 5' RACE reads with MiXCR, one row per CDR3 protein. The sample lists 800,000 to 900,000 distinct CDR3 sequences; 12% were seen once. Material for sequencing was blood, either unsorted or a sorted T cell fraction (not recorded which). These receptors all stem from a male donor with ankylosing spondylitis. Both conserved end residues are part of each CDR3. D genes are given only for firm matches. Clone sizes are given selectively: once, few, many, or a class where the clone is expanded.

size | J | V | D | DNA | CDR3
many | TRBJ1-4 | TRBV12-3/TRBV12-4 | NA | TGTGCCAGCCGGACAGCAACTAATGAAAAACTGTTTTTT | CASRTATNEKLFF
NA | TRBJ2-1 | TRBV7-2 | NA | TGTGCCAGCAGCCTCGGGACTTTTACAATGACGCAGTTCTTC | CASSLGTFTMTQFF
NA | TRBJ1-1 | TRBV24-1 | NA | TGTGCCACCAGTGATTTGAACGCCGAAGCTTTCTTT | CATSDLNAEAFF
few | TRBJ1-5 | TRBV20-1 | NA | TGCAGTGCTAGAGTCCAGCCAAATCAGCCCCAGCATTTT | CSARVQPNQPQHF
NA | TRBJ2-1 | TRBV7-2 | TRBD1 | TGTCCCAGCAGCTTAGCAGGGGGCTCCTACAATGAGCAGTTCTTC | CPSSLAGGSYNEQFF
NA | TRBJ1-2 | TRBV9 | TRBD1 | TGTGCCAGCATGCCAACAGGGGCTAACTATGGCTACACCTTC | CASMPTGANYGYTF
few | TRBJ2-3 | TRBV2 | TRBD2 | TGTGCCAGCAGTTCCATTAGCGGGAGAGCCACAGATACGCAGTATTTT | CASSSISGRATDTQYF
few | TRBJ1-5 | TRBV5-5 | NA | TGTGCCAGCAGCCTGAACAGGGTGGGGATCAATCAGCCCCAGCATTTT | CASSLNRVGINQPQHF
few | TRBJ2-7 | TRBV20-1 | TRBD1 | TGCAGTGCTAGTGATATGAGGGGGCGGTACGAGCAGTACTTC | CSASDMRGRYEQYF
few | TRBJ1-4 | TRBV30 | TRBD1 | TGTGCCTGGAGCGAATGGACAGGTCCTAATGAAAAACTGTTTTTT | CAWSEWTGPNEKLFF
NA | TRBJ1-5 | TRBV28 | TRBD1 | TGTGCCAGCAGTGACCAGGGGGCGAAGCAGCCCCAGCATTTT | CASSDQGAKQPQHF
many | TRBJ2-7 | TRBV12-3/TRBV12-4 | NA | TGTGCCAGCAGTTTCCGGAGGGGAGGCTCCAGCTACGAGCAGTACTTC | CASSFRRGGSSYEQYF
NA | TRBJ2-1 | TRBV6-2/TRBV6-3 | TRBD1 | TGTGCCAGCAGGTCTGACAGGGATCACTACAATGAGCAGTTCTTC | CASRSDRDHYNEQFF
NA | TRBJ1-2 | TRBV20-1 | TRBD1 | TGCAGTGCTAGTTCCGACAGGGAAAACTATGGCTACACCTTC | CSASSDRENYGYTF
many | TRBJ1-6 | TRBV20-1 | NA | TGCAGTGCTAGAGAACCGGTCTCACCCCTCCACTTT | CSAREPVSPLHF
NA | TRBJ2-2 | TRBV6-2/TRBV6-3 | NA | TGTGCCAGCACCCATGGGACGGGTGCCACCGGGGAGCTGTTTTTT | CASTHGTGATGELFF
few | TRBJ1-5 | TRBV19 | TRBD1 | TGTGCCAGTAGTATAAAGGGGGCTCAGCCCCAGCATTTT | CASSIKGAQPQHF
NA | TRBJ2-3 | TRBV6-1 | NA | TGTGCCAGCAGTGAACAAGGAGATACGCAGTATTTT | CASSEQGDTQYF
few | TRBJ1-6 | TRBV2 | TRBD1 | TGTGCCAGCAGTCAAAGACAGGGTGGGTCCTATAATTCACCCCTCCACTTT | CASSQRQGGSYNSPLHF
few | TRBJ2-3 | TRBV29-1 | TRBD1 | TGCAGCGTCGAAAGGACAGGGGGATATGGCACAGATACGCAGTATTTT | CSVERTGGYGTDTQYF
many | TRBJ1-6 | TRBV6-5 | NA | TGTGCCAGCAGTTACCCGAGACAGCATAATTCACCCCTCCACTTT | CASSYPRQHNSPLHF
NA | TRBJ1-1 | TRBV20-1 | NA | TGCAGTGCAATCGGGAGTGGGGCTTTCTTT | CSAIGSGAFF
NA | TRBJ2-4 | TRBV20-1 | NA | TGCAGTGCCACCCTTAGCCCGGAGGGCTTGGTAACCAAAAACATTCAGTACTTC | CSATLSPEGLVTKNIQYF
few | TRBJ2-4 | TRBV12-3/TRBV12-4 | NA | TGTGCCAGCAGTTTGGGACCTTCTACGGCGTACTTC | CASSLGPSTAYF
few | TRBJ2-7 | TRBV18 | NA | TGTGCCAGCTCCCCCAATAACGGGCACGAGCAGTACTTC | CASSPNNGHEQYF
NA | TRBJ2-7 | TRBV25-1 | NA | TGTGCCAGCAATCCAGGGACAATCTTCTACGAGCAGTACTTC | CASNPGTIFYEQYF
NA | TRBJ1-2 | TRBV20-1 | NA | TGCAGTGCCGCTGACAAAAACTATGGCTACACCTTC | CSAADKNYGYTF
many | TRBJ1-2 | TRBV20-1 | TRBD1 | TGCAGTGCTAGAGACCGACAGGGGTATAACTATGGCTACACCTTC | CSARDRQGYNYGYTF
NA | TRBJ1-6 | TRBV7-6 | TRBD1 | TGTGCCAGCAGCTTAGCGTCTGGGACAGGCTTTCCTTCACCCCTCCACTTT | CASSLASGTGFPSPLHF
few | TRBJ1-6 | TRBV25-1 | TRBD1 | TGTGCCAGCAGTGAAGATGAGTGGACAGGAGACAATTCACCCCTCCACTTT | CASSEDEWTGDNSPLHF
NA | TRBJ2-1 | TRBV20-1 | TRBD1 | TGCAGTGCCCAGACAGGGGGCAACTACAATGAGCAGTTCTTC | CSAQTGGNYNEQFF
few | TRBJ2-1 | TRBV10-3 | NA | TGTGCCATCAGTGAGACTAGGGAGGATGAGCAGTTCTTC | CAISETREDEQFF
many | TRBJ2-7 | TRBV28 | NA | TGTGCCAGCATGCCCTGGGACCAATCCTACGAGCAGTACTTC | CASMPWDQSYEQYF
many | TRBJ1-2 | TRBV10-3 | TRBD1 | TGTGCCATCAGTGCCCCAAACCTCGGGACAGAACACTACACCTTC | CAISAPNLGTEHYTF
few | TRBJ2-5 | TRBV9 | TRBD2 | TGTGCCAGCAGCGGGTTATCGCGACAGCGGGGAGTCGAAGAGACCCAGTACTTC | CASSGLSRQRGVEETQYF
NA | TRBJ2-1 | TRBV4-3 | NA | TGCGCCAGCAGCCAGATACTAGGAAGCTCCTACAATGAGCAGTTCTTC | CASSQILGSSYNEQFF